The sequence of this TCR beta chain was determined in a study of T cell responses to AZD1222 COVID-19 vaccine. Study-level information: Recipients boosted at about 4 weeks or about 12 weeks are pooled. Whole-study results and caveats: Among AZD1222 vaccinees, only six were seropositive at baseline. Sampled repertoires all dated from after the peak T cell response. Reports indicate that nearly half of spike-specific TCRs are directed at unmutated variant regions.

Assay used: immunoSEQ multiplex PCR; TCRdb lists only in-frame clones, some missing. This table holds some 110,000 clones, around 92% found once. This clone was seen ten or more times. Its antigen is undetermined. Deletions cut 4 bases from V and 8 bases from J, with 17 bases between. The CDR3 extends over 15 amino acids. CDR1 is SEHNR and CDR2 is FQNEAQ in the germline V gene (reference sequence). The chain has TRBV7-9 and TRBJ1-4; no definite D call. The input for sequencing was peripheral blood, taken on day 0 of AZD1222 vaccination. The receptor's source is an adult in good health. The CDR3 spells CASSSLPAGREKLFF. The CDR3, as DNA: TGTGCCAGCAGCTCCCTGCCTGCCGGGAGGGAAAAACTGTTTTTT.